These 4 T cell receptor beta chains originate from one sample sequenced in a study of liver allograft versus peripheral blood T cells (TCRdb year 2020). Regarding the study in general: The study compared T cell receptor repertoires found within transplanted livers against repertoires in the peripheral blood of liver transplant recipients.

This sample was sequenced with an Illumina MiSeq. TCRdb ran its own pipeline on the public reads, namely fastp trimming at Q25 and MiXCR clone calling, and kept in-frame beta chains. CDR3 protein sequences are deduplicated, and each keeps its most common genes and DNA. This sample is represented by more than 10,000 distinct CDR3 sequences; 25% to 35% of them were singletons. The ten top clones hold 2% to 2.5% of the sample. Receptors originate from a human patient who had a liver transplant. After a transplant, not all T cells may be the patient's own; some may come from the graft donor.

The count of this clonotype is one. The chain couples TRBV20-1 to TRBJ2-2; no definite D call. V lost 6 bases to trimming and J lost 1 base, with 9 bases between them. CDR1 DFQATT and CDR2 SNEGSKA come from the germline V gene (reference sequence). The CDR3 runs to 13 residues. The CDR3 spells CSAPTENTGELFF. The CDR3 nucleotides are TGCAGTGCCCCGACTGAGAACACCGGGGAGCTGTTTTTT.

Relative to its sample, this clonotype is medium-sized. The rearrangement joins TRBV28 to TRBJ2-2; TRBD1 is a possible D gene (5 bases). The germline gives CDR1 MDHEN, CDR2 SYDVKM. CDR3 size: 16 residues. Deletions cut 6 bases from V and 6 bases from J, with 20 bases between. CDR3 loop: CASSPSLDQGAGELFF. The CDR3 DNA reads TGTGCCAGCAGCCCATCCCTGGACCAGGGCGCCGGGGAGCTGTTTTTT. Together with reference TRBV28 and TRBJ2-2, the CDR3 gives the full variable domain: DVKVTQSSRYLVKRTGEKVFLECVQDMDHENMFWYRQDPGLGLRLIYFSYDVKMKEKGDIPEGYSVSREKKERFSLILESASTNQTSMYLCASSPSLDQGAGELFFGEGSRLTVL.

Of note for this clonotype: It may be a read error: a sequence one base away is much more abundant. The final CDR3 position lacks the conserved phenylalanine or tryptophan, pointing to a likely read error. V and J are TRBV6-1 and TRBJ2-2, with 8 bases matching TRBD1. Trimming at V came to 8 bases and at J to 7 bases, leaving 9 bases not matched to a gene. Germline V gene sequence: CDR1 MNHNS, CDR2 SASEGT. This CDR3 contains 14 residues. This CDR3 reads CASRRTGLGGELFI. In DNA, the CDR3 is TGTGCCAGCCGGAGGACAGGGTTAGGCGGGGAGCTGTTTATT.

The V call is TRBV19, the J call TRBJ1-6; the D is unclear. Looked up from germline, CDR1 is LNHDA and CDR2 is SQIVND (reference sequence). Trimming removed 1 base at V and 0 bases at J, with 10 bases between. The CDR3 extends over 17 amino acids. This CDR3 reads CASSIVGPSSYNSPLHF. In DNA form, the CDR3 reads TGTGCCAGTAGTATAGTCGGACCGAGCTCCTATAATTCACCCCTCCACTTT.